Below are 14 T cell receptor beta chains sequenced from a single sample in a study of beta chain features in type 1 diabetes. Expressed TCRB transcripts were sequenced after all isolated RNA was converted to cDNA. Data came from immunoSEQ multiplex PCR; TCRdb stores just in-frame clones and leaves some out. The table records approximately 52,000 clones, 60% to 70% of them present only once. Antigen specificity for these receptors is unknown. Findings and caveats of the study: Shorter TCRB CDR3s, moderately but significantly so, marked every one of the four CD4+ subsets in Type 1 diabetes patients.

Material: stem cell memory CD4+ T cells from blood. These receptors all stem from a woman aged 25 to 39 with type 1 diabetes.

V usage is TRBV6-6 and J usage is TRBJ2-3, with D tentatively TRBD2 (6 bases). Trimming took 7 bases from V and 1 from J, leaving 12 bases between them. The CDR3 spans 14 residues. Looked up from germline, CDR1 is MNHNY and CDR2 is SVGAGI (reference sequence). The DNA of the CDR3 is TGTGCCAGCACGGGTCAGCGGGGCACAGATACGCAGTATTTT. Its translation is CASTGQRGTDTQYF.

J is TRBJ2-5 and V is TRBV9; TRBD2 matches at 9 bases. Germline-derived CDR1 and CDR2 are SGDLS and YYNGEE. The CDR3 extends over 16 amino acids. The V segment lost 3 bases and the J segment 4 bases; nucleotides outside the gene matches: 10. CDR3 sequence (DNA): TGTGCCAGCAGCGCAGCAGGGGCGGGAGGGACAGAGACCCAGTACTTC. Translated: CASSAAGAGGTETQYF. Complete variable domain (other parts from reference TRBV9 and TRBJ2-5): DSGVTQTPKHLITATGQRVTLRCSPRSGDLSVYWYQQSLDQGLQFLIQYYNGEERAKGNILERFSAQQFPDLHSELNLSSLELGDSALYFCASSAAGAGGTETQYFGPGTRLLVL.

This clone was found a few times. V and J are TRBV5-4 and TRBJ2-5, with D unclear. The V gene lost 5 bases and the J gene lost 2 bases, with 10 bases spanning the gap. Germline assignment: CDR1 SGHNT and CDR2 YYREEE (reference sequence). The CDR3 sequence is 13 residues long. CDR3 DNA: TGTGCCAGCAGACTCGACTGGCAAGAGACCCAGTACTTC. It codes for CASRLDWQETQYF.

The count of this clone is one. The chain combines TRBV5-1 with TRBJ1-2, with 8 bases matching TRBD1. Per the germline V gene, CDR1 is SGHRS and CDR2 is YFSETQ. The ends lost 4 bases at V and 3 bases at J; junction bases unmatched: 8. The CDR3 length is 15 residues. Here the CDR3 reads CASSPGTGWDYGYTF. CDR3 sequence (DNA): TGCGCCAGCAGCCCGGGGACAGGCTGGGACTATGGCTACACCTTC.

V usage is TRBV2 and J usage is TRBJ1-2; possible D gene TRBD1, 5 bases. Germline V lookup: CDR1 SNHLY, CDR2 FYNNEI. V dropped 3 bases and J dropped 8 bases, with 10 bases sitting between them. This CDR3 spans 12 amino acids. The CDR3 nucleotides are TGTGCCAGCAGTGAGACAGTTTACGGCTACACCTTC. It encodes CASSETVYGYTF.

The J gene is TRBJ2-3, the V gene TRBV30; no firm D call. CDR3 size: 11 residues. The V gene's germline CDR1 is GTSNPN and CDR2 SVGIG (reference sequence). Trimming shortened V by 2 bases and J by 4 bases, and 4 bases separated the two germline ends. The CDR3 DNA reads as TGTGCCTGGAGTCTCGCAGATACGCAGTATTTT. Its translation is CAWSLADTQYF.

The chain carries TRBV4-1 and TRBJ2-1; 11 positions agree with TRBD2. The CDR3 runs 19 residues. Losses at the gene ends were 3 bases for V and 6 bases for J; bases not matched to a gene: 16. Looked up from germline, CDR1 is MGHRA and CDR2 is YSYEKL. The CDR3 DNA reads as TGCGCCAGCAGCCACTGGCTAGCGGGAGGCCATTCCCCCCCCAATGAGCAGTTCTTC. Encoded protein: CASSHWLAGGHSPPNEQFF.

The rearrangement joins TRBV28 to TRBJ1-1, with 8 positions matching TRBD1. V lost 5 bases and J lost 1; bases outside the gene matches: 12. CDR1 and CDR2 from the germline V gene are MDHEN and SYDVKM. The CDR3 is 17 amino acids. CDR3: CASSPWTGLVGNTEAFF. The DNA for the CDR3 is TGTGCCAGCAGTCCTTGGACAGGGCTAGTGGGGAACACTGAAGCTTTCTTT.

This chain links TRBV18 with TRBJ2-7; 8 bases align to TRBD2. The CDR3 contains 16 residues. V gave up 4 bases and J gave up 2 bases; unmatched junction bases: 10. The germline V gene has CDR1 KGHSH and CDR2 LQKENI. CDR3 in DNA: TGTGCCAGCTCACTAACGAGTAGCGGGAAGGCCTACGAGCAGTACTTC. The encoded protein is CASSLTSSGKAYEQYF.

The chain recombines TRBV25-1 with TRBJ2-7; 7 bases match TRBD1. In germline, CDR1 is MGHDK, CDR2 SYGVNS. V shed 5 bases, J shed 3 bases, and the junction held 4 bases outside the gene matches. This CDR3 is built from 13 residues. The DNA for the CDR3 is TGTGCCAGCAGTAACGGGGACAGCTACGAGCAGTACTTC. It yields the protein CASSNGDSYEQYF.

J is TRBJ1-2 and V is TRBV19, with 7 bases lining up with TRBD1. After removal of 5 bases from V and 4 bases from J, the junction contained 10 bases not matched to a gene. This CDR3 has 15 residues. The germline V gene encodes CDR1 LNHDA and CDR2 SQIVND (reference sequence). The CDR3 loop reads CASSSHDRASYGYTF. The CDR3 nucleotides are TGTGCCAGTAGTTCCCACGACAGGGCCTCCTATGGCTACACCTTC. The whole variable domain, remainder taken from reference TRBV19 and TRBJ1-2, is DGGITQSPKYLFRKEGQNVTLSCEQNLNHDAMYWYRQDPGQGLRLIYYSQIVNDFQKGDIAEGYSVSREKKESFPLTVTSAQKNPTAFYLCASSSHDRASYGYTFGSGTRLTVV.

The gene calls are TRBV14 and TRBJ1-5; no clear D. CDR1 and CDR2 from the germline V gene are SGHDN and FVKESK. CDR3 size: 17 residues. The V end lost 5 bases, the J end lost 0 bases, and 17 bases lay between the germline ends. The CDR3 DNA reads as TGTGCCAGCAGCGTGGGCCAGGTGATAGTTAGCAATCAGCCCCAGCATTTT. It specifies CASSVGQVIVSNQPQHF.

The V call is TRBV21-1, the J call TRBJ2-7; TRBD1 is the table's D call and was not checked against the DNA. TRBV21-1 corresponds to a pseudogene. The CDR3 is 15 residues long. The chain's CDR3 is CASSKSPGLNYEQYF. In DNA, the CDR3 is TGTGCCAGCAGCAAATCACCAGGGCTGAACTACGAGCAGTACTTC.

V gene TRBV7-3 combines with J gene TRBJ2-3, with 8 nucleotides matching TRBD1. The CDR3 is made up of 15 amino acids. With V trimmed by 5 bases and J by 0 bases, 4 bases remained unmatched. CDR1 is SGHTA, CDR2 FQGTGA, per germline. The CDR3 sequence is CASSRDRTSTDTQYF. The DNA of the CDR3 is TGTGCCAGCAGCCGGGACAGGACTAGCACAGATACGCAGTATTTT. The variable domain in full, completed from reference TRBV7-3 and TRBJ2-3, reads GAGVSQTPSNKVTEKGKYVELRCDPISGHTALYWYRQSLGQGPEFLIYFQGTGAADDSGLPNDRFFAVRPEGSVSTLKIQRTERGDSAVYLCASSRDRTSTDTQYFGPGTRLTVL.